This TCR beta chain was profiled in a study of blood T cell repertoires in COVID-19. Study in general: Sources were T cells, B-cell-depleted T cells, or PBMCs; the material itself was cDNA or gDNA.

Some clones are missing from TCRdb's copy, which holds only in-frame ones; the method was immunoSEQ multiplex PCR. The table records around 130,000 clones, 75% to 90% of them present only once. Participants spanned ages about 18 to 90 years and resided in 20 to 30 US areas. The clonotype was recovered from a man aged 25 to 40 who had recovered from COVID-19. Source material: PBMCs or T cells enriched from blood (not recorded which).

As DNA, the CDR3 is TGTGCCAGCAGTGACACTAGCGGGGGGGCTGATGAGCAGTTCTTC. It codes for CASSDTSGGADEQFF. This chain connects TRBV6-4 to TRBJ2-1, with 13 bases lining up with TRBD2. The CDR3 spans 15 residues. V shed 2 bases and J 8 bases; nucleotides not matched to a gene: 3. CDR1 MRHNA and CDR2 SNTAGT come from the germline V gene.